The present entry profiles one T cell receptor (beta chain) with its context. The antigen is not known. The data derive from a study of T cells in localized non-small cell lung cancer. TCRdb's table, derived via immunoSEQ multiplex PCR, lists solely in-frame clones and lacks some. Found here are fewer than 25,000 clones, around 90% of them singletons; the top ten hold about 7%. Study results and caveats: When the top 100 tumor clones were examined, a median about 60 of them also appeared in the adjacent lung, which was paired and uninvolved. There was higher T cell clonality in uninvolved adjacent lung than in tumor, and it was highest there. Longer overall survival was seen with higher T cell density measured in blood. As only one tumor region underwent sequencing, heterogeneity remains possible.

The CDR3 totals 16 residues. Germline lookup yields CDR1 MNHEY and CDR2 SMNVEV (reference sequence). The ends lost 4 bases at V and 5 bases at J; junction bases unmatched: 10. V and J are TRBV27 and TRBJ2-1; 8 bases agree with TRBD2. The source was peripheral blood, collected before any cancer treatment. This clonotype originated in a male donor at least 60 years old with stage I squamous cell lung carcinoma. The CDR3 spells CASSSIMSGGHNEQFF. Written as DNA, the CDR3 is TGTGCCAGCAGTTCCATAATGAGCGGGGGCCACAATGAGCAGTTCTTC.